This T cell receptor beta chain originates from a study of blood T cell repertoires in COVID-19. Study-level background: The samples span acute and convalescent COVID-19 from the United States, Italy and Spain. T cells, B-cell-depleted T cells, or PBMCs provided the cDNA or gDNA that served as material.

In the study's own analysis: Estimates of nucleated cell counts were drawn from the amplification of reference gene primers. TCRdb's copy holds only in-frame clones and misses some; the assay was immunoSEQ multiplex PCR. That table supplies the V and J calls and clone size; D and trimming were determined from the DNA. This table has about 230,000 clones, about 85% appearing once. The CDR3 contains 14 residues. The V gene's germline CDR1 is LGHDT and CDR2 YNNKEL (reference sequence). J lost 9 bases, V lost 6 bases, and 10 bases had no gene match. This receptor was obtained from a man between 35 and 55 years old with acute or convalescent COVID-19. This sequence joins TRBV3-1 (or the pseudogene TRBV3-2) and TRBJ2-4; 8 positions match TRBD2. Sequencing was performed on peripheral blood. CDR3 residues: CASSLPGGVGIQYF. The CDR3, as DNA: TGTGCCAGCAGTCTACCCGGGGGGGTAGGCATTCAGTACTTC.